This entry is about one TCR beta chain. As yet, its antigen is unknown. These data belong to a study of T cells in localized non-small cell lung cancer. Points from the study as a whole: Greater T cell density in blood accompanied longer overall survival.

Germline lookup yields CDR1 MDHEN and CDR2 SYDVKM. Trimming removed 3 bases from V and 0 bases from J, with 12 bases in between. This CDR3 has 16 residues. Data came from immunoSEQ multiplex PCR; TCRdb stores just in-frame clones and leaves some out. The table shows 45,000 to 65,000 clones, with 85% to 90% occurring only once. The chain combines TRBV28 with TRBJ1-5; no clear D. Sequenced here: peripheral blood, sampled before any cancer treatment. The receptor was derived from a man aged 40-75 years with stage I squamous cell lung carcinoma. CDR3 coding DNA: TGTGCCAGCAGTTTTAGGGCAGGTTATAGCAATCAGCCCCAGCATTTT. Protein product: CASSFRAGYSNQPQHF.